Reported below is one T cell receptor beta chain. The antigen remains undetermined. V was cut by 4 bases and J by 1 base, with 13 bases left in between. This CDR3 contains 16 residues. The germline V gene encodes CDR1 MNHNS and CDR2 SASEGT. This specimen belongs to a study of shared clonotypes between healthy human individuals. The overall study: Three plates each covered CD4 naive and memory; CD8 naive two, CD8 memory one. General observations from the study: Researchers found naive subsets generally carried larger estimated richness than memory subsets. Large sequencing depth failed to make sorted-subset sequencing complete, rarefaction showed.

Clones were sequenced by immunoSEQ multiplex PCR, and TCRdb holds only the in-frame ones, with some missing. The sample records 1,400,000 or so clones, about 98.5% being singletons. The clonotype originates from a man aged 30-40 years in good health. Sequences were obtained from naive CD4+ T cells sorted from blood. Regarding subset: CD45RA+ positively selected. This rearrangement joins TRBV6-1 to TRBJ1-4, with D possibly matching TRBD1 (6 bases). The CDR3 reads CASSVRTGLTNEKLFF. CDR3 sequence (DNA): TGTGCCAGCAGTGTCAGAACAGGGCTAACTAATGAAAAACTGTTTTTT.